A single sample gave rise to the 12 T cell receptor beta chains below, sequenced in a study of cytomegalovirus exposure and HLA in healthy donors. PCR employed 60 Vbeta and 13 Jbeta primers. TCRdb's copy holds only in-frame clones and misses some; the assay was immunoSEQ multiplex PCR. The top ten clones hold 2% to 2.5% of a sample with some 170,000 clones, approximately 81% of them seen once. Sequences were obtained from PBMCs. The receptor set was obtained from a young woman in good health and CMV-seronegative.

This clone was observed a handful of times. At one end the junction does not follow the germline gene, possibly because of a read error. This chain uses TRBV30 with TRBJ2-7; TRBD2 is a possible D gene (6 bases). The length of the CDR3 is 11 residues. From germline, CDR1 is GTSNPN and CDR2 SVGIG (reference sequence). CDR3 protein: CDWRVAYEQYF. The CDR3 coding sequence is TGTGACTGGAGGGTAGCATACGAGCAGTACTTC.

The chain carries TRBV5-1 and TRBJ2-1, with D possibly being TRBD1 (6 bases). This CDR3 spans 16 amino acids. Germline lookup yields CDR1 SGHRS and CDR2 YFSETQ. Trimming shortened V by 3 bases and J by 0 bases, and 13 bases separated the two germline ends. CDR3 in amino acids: CASSSALGGSYNEQFF. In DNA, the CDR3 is TGCGCCAGCAGCTCTGCCTTAGGGGGCTCCTACAATGAGCAGTTCTTC.

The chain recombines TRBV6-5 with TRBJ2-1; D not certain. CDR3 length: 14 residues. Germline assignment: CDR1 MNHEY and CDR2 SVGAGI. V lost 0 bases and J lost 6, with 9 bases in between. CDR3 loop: CASSYSTSLNEQFF. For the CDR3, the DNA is TGTGCCAGCAGTTACTCGACAAGCCTCAATGAGCAGTTCTTC.

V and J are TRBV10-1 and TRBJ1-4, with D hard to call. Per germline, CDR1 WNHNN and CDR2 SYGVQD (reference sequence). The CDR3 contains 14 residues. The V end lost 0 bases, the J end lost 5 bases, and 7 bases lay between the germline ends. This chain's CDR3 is CASSESTANEKLFF. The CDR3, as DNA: TGCGCCAGCAGTGAGTCTACAGCAAATGAAAAACTGTTTTTT.

CDR3 sequence: CASSLDRVNYGYTF. The CDR3 DNA follows: TGTGCCAGCAGTTTAGACAGGGTGAATTATGGCTACACCTTC. The J gene is TRBJ1-2, the V gene TRBV27; 7 bases match TRBD1. The V gene end was trimmed by 2 bases and the J gene end by 5 bases; junction bases not matched to a gene: 5. The CDR3 contains 14 residues. Looked up from germline, CDR1 is MNHEY and CDR2 is SMNVEV (reference sequence).

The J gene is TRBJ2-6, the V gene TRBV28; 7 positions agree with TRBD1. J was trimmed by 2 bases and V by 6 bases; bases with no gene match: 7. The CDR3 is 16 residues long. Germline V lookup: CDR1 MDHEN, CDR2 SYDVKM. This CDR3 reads CASSPTGSAGANVLTF. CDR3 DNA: TGTGCCAGCAGCCCGACAGGGTCTGCTGGGGCCAACGTCCTGACTTTC.

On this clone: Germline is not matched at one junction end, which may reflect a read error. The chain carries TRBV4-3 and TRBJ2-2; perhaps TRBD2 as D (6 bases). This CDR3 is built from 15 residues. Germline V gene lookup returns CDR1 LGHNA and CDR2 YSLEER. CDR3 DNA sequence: TGCGCCAGCAGCCAAGAGGCTAGGAGAACCGGGGGGCTGTTTTTT. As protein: CASSQEARRTGGLFF.

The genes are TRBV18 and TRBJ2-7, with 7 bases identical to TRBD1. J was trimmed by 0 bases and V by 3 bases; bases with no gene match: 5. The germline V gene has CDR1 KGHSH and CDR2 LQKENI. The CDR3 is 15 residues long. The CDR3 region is CASSPATGSSYEQYF. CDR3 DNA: TGTGCCAGCTCACCCGCGACAGGGTCCTCCTACGAGCAGTACTTC.

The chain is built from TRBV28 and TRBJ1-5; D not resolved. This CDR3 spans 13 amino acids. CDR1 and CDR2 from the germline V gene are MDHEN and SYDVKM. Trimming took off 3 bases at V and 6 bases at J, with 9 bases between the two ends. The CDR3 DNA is TGTGCCAGCAGTTTGCTAGCTCCTCAGCCCCAGCATTTT. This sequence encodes CASSLLAPQPQHF. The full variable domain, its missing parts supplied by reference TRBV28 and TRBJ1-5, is DVKVTQSSRYLVKRTGEKVFLECVQDMDHENMFWYRQDPGLGLRLIYFSYDVKMKEKGDIPEGYSVSREKKERFSLILESASTNQTSMYLCASSLLAPQPQHFGDGTRLSIL.

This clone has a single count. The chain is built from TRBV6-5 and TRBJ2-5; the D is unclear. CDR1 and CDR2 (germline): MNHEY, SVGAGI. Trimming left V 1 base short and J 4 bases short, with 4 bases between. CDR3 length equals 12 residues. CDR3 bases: TGTGCCAGCAGTTACTTCGGAGAGACCCAGTACTTC. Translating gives CASSYFGETQYF.

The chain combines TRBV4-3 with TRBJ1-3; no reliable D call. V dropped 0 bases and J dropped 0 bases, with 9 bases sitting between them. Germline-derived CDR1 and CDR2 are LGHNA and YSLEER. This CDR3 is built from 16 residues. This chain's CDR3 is CASSQDRGSSGNTIYF. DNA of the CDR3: TGCGCCAGCAGCCAAGATCGAGGGAGCTCTGGAAACACCATATATTTT.

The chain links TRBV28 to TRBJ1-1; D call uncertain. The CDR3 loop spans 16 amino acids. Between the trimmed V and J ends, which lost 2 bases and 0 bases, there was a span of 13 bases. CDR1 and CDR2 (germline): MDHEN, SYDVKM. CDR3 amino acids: CASSLRRIIMNTEAFF. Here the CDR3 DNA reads TGTGCCAGCAGTTTACGGCGGATTATTATGAACACTGAAGCTTTCTTT.